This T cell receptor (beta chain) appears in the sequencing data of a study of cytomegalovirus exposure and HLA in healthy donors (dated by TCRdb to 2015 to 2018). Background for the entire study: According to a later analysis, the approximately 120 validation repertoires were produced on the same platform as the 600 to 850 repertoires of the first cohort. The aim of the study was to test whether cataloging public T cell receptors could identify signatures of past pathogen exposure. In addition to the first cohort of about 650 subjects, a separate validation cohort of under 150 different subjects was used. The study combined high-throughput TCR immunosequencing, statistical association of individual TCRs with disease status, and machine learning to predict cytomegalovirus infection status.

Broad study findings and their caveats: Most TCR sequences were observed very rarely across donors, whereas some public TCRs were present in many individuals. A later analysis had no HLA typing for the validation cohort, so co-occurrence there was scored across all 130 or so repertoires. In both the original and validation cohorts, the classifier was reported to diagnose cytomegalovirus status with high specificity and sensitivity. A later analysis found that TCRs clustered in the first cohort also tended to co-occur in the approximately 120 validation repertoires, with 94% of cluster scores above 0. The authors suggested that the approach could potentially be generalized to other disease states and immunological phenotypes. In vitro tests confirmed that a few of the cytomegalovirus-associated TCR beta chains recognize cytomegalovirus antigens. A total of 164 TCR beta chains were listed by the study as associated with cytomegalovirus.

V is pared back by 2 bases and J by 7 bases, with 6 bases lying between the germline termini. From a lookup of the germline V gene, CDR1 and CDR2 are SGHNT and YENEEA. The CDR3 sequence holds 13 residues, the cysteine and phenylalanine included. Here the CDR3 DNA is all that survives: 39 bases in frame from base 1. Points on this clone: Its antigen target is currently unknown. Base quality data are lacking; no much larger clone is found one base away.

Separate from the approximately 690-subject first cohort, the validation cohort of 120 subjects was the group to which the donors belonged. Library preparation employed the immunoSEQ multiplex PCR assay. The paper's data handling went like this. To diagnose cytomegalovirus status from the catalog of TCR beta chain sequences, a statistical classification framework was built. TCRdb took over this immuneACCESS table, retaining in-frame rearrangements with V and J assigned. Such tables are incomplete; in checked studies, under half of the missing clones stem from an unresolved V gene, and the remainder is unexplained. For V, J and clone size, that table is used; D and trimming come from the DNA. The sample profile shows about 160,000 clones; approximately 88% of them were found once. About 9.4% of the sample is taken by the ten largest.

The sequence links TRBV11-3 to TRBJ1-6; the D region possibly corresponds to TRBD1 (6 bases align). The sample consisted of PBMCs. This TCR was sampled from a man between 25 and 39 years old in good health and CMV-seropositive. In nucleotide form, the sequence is TGTGCCAGCAGCTTACAGGGGAATTCACCCCTCCACTTT. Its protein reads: CASSLQGNSPLHF. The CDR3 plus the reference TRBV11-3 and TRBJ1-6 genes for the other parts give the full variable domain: EAGVVQSPRYKIIEKKQPVAFWCNPISGHNTLYWYLQNLGQGPELLIRYENEEAVDDSQLPKDRFSAERLKGVDSTLKIQPAELGDSAVYLCASSLQGNSPLHFGNGTRLTVT.